This record covers a single TCR beta chain. V was shortened by 4 bases and J by 3 bases, with 13 bases between the two germline ends. The CDR3 has 14 residues. Germline V CDR1 and CDR2: SGHDN, FVKESK. Measured with immunoSEQ multiplex PCR; TCRdb has only the in-frame clones, and not every one. The sample includes about 150,000 clones, approximately 90% seen only once; the top ten take about 1.6%. This sample is drawn from a study of blood T cell repertoires in COVID-19. Study as a whole: The study drew acute and convalescent COVID-19 samples from the United States, Italy and Spain.

The sequencing sample was made of peripheral blood. This TCR was sampled from a human donor in a cohort sampled during active COVID-19. The genes are TRBV14 and TRBJ2-7, with a tentative D call TRBD2 (6 bases). The CDR3 sequence: CASSPRDFHYEQYF. The CDR3 DNA follows: TGTGCCAGCAGCCCGAGGGACTTTCACTACGAGCAGTACTTC.